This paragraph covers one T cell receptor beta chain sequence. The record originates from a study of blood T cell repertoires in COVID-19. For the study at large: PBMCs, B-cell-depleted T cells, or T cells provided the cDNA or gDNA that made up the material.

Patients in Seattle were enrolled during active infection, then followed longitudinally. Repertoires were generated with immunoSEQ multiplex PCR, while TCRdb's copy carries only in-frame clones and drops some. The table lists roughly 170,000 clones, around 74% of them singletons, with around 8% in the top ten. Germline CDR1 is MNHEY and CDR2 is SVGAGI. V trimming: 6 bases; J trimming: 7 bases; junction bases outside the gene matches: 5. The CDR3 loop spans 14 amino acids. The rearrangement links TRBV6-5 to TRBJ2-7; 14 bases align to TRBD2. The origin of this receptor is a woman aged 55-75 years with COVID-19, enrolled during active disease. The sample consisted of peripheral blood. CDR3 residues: CASRTSGGAGEQYV. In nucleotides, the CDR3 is TGTGCCAGCAGGACTAGCGGGGGGGCCGGAGAGCAGTACGTC.